This TCR beta chain originates from a study of shared clonotypes between healthy human individuals (dated by TCRdb to 2018 to 2020). About the investigation overall: A couple of women and a few men aged 18 to 49 years were included in the cohort. For each donor, three plates each were used for CD4 naive and CD4 memory, two plates were used for CD8 naive, and one plate was used for CD8 memory. Blood TCR repertoires of four to six healthy adults were deeply sequenced to estimate repertoire size and the extent of clonotype sharing between individuals. Libraries were prepared and TCR repertoires were sequenced by different laboratories using diverse techniques, in order to increase sequencing depth and limit assay-specific biases. Between about 0.94 and 8.9 billion PBMCs per donor were obtained by leukapheresis. Overall study outcomes, separate from this receptor: Even with the large sequencing depth, rarefaction of the sorted-subset datasets indicated that sequencing was incomplete. Pairwise subsampling led to the expectation that sequencing depth would affect the degree of clonotype sharing among donors. Estimated clonotype richness was generally larger for naive than for memory subsets. Across four donors, approximately 5% of naive CD4, approximately 3.6% of naive CD8, about 2.3% of memory CD4, and approximately 0.4% of memory CD8 clonotypes were shared. Compared with non-shared clonotypes, clonotypes shared by all four sorted-subset donors had higher generation probabilities. Sampling was limited to blood, and TCR repertoires in tissue likely differ from TCR repertoires in blood. Because the study included a small number of donors, the genetic and exposure-history diversity represented was limited.

Trimming at the junction amounts to 2 bases on V and 6 bases on J, and the germline ends lie 8 bases apart. Including the terminal cysteine and phenylalanine, the CDR3 comprises 13 residues. Left in the record is the CDR3 DNA by itself, 39 bases read in frame from the first base. Taken from the germline V gene (reference sequence), the CDR1 and CDR2 loops are LNHNV and YYDKDF. The donors were healthy, HIV-negative adults who had no recently reported acute infections or vaccinations. Every donor was a Caucasian adult residing in Nashville, Tennessee, USA. CD4+ T cells were enriched by magnetic negative selection; naive cells were then positively selected on CD45RA, and the negative fraction formed the memory subset. Blood was collected by leukapheresis, and PBMCs were isolated by Ficoll-Histopaque density gradient centrifugation and then cryopreserved in liquid nitrogen vapor phase. Purity and quantity of every magnetically sorted T cell population were checked by analytical flow cytometry. From each sorted fraction, genomic DNA was isolated and quantified by UV absorbance on a Nanodrop 2000c.

About this clone itself: Its antigen remains undetermined. Base qualities are not recorded, but no much larger clone differs from it by a single base.

Using the deep immunoSEQ assay, multiplex PCR amplified TCR CDR3 regions from genomic DNA. For each cell subset, the extracted genomic DNA was distributed evenly across all wells of several immunoSEQ 96-well plates, and each plate served as one replicate. For sorted subsets, 200 to 250 ng genomic DNA, equal to some 30,000 T cell genomes, was loaded into each replicate PCR. Purified libraries were quantified with a Qubit 3.0 fluorometer, sized on a Bioanalyzer 2100, and re-quantified with the KAPA Library Quantification kit. A separate single-read 150-cycle Illumina NextSeq 550 flow cell was used to sequence each immunoSEQ 96-well plate. Processing in the source paper ran as follows. Because the immunoSEQ output held only junctional sequences and lacked quality scores, the filtering could not match the filtering applied to full-length reads. To assign V/J genes and CDR3, sequences were annotated using PyIR, a Python wrapper for IgBLAST v1.9, with IMGT germline references. Reads were removed for weak V/J assignments (E-value above 1e-6), missing CDR3, stop codons, out-of-frame junctions, or ambiguous translated residues. V3J clonotypes were defined by identical inferred V gene, J gene, and CDR3 amino acid sequence. Percentage overlap between repertoires was calculated by dividing the number of shared unique clonotypes by the size of the smaller repertoire. RTK rarefaction, the Chao1 estimator, and Recon v2.1 estimates of unobserved clonotypes were used to assess repertoire richness. OLGA was used to compute generation probabilities for all TCRbeta clonotypes that the gDNA method yielded from four donors. TCRdb holds this immuneACCESS table with in-frame rearrangements only. Some clones are missing; in checked studies, unresolved V genes explain under half, and the rest has no known cause. The V and J calls and clone size come from that table; D and trimming were worked out from the DNA. This sample comprises 2 million to 2.5 million clones, 95% of them detected only once. About 0.13% of the sample lies in the top ten.

The source of this sequence is a man between 18 and 29 years old in good health. Sequenced sample: naive CD4+ T cells sorted from blood. Interpreted using the paper, the cell subset or site label stands for: CD45RA+ positively selected. The chain is encoded by TRBV15 joined to TRBJ1-5; a tentative D call is TRBD1 (5 bases match). The CDR3 has the sequence CATSRSGPQPQHF. The nucleotides read TGTGCCACCAGCAGATCAGGGCCTCAGCCCCAGCATTTT.